The sequence of this T cell receptor beta chain was determined in a study of T cells in Graves' hyperthyroidism and ophthalmopathy (dated by TCRdb to the late 2010s). With regard to the full study: Peripheral blood was collected at initial diagnosis, before any treatment. Prospective prediction of ophthalmopathy was tested in an independent validation cohort of under 20 hyperthyroidism patients and some 17 patients who later progressed to ophthalmopathy. For training and testing, the 100 or so patients in the discovery cohort were randomly divided in a 7:3 ratio. Thyroid tissue and blood T-cell repertoires from over 5 Graves' hyperthyroidism patients were also compared in the study. TCR Vbeta CDR3 sequencing of roughly 140 peripheral blood samples (about 45 ophthalmopathy, over 70 hyperthyroidism and approximately 17 progressor patients) is reported in the paper. After blood sampling, hyperthyroidism patients were treated with methimazole at a starting dose of 30 mg daily, and ophthalmopathy patients were treated with high-dose intravenous methylprednisolone. A discovery cohort of about a hundred patients, about 40 with Graves' ophthalmopathy and fewer than 65 with stable Graves' hyperthyroidism, was used to find distinguishing TCR V-J signatures.

What the study reported, not specific to this receptor: Ophthalmopathy was separated from stable hyperthyroidism by a 13 V-J signature model, with around 90% sensitivity and 81% to 82% specificity obtained in cross-validation and 80%/75% obtained in testing. Most expanded thyroid clonotypes (frequency above 0.001) were also detected in blood, a finding suggesting that blood repertoires may reflect thyroid immune responses. Sample size was not statistically predetermined, and blinding of investigators to group allocation was not performed. In validation, the model predicted progression to ophthalmopathy with 55% to 71% sensitivity and around 72% specificity, a median of 6.5 months before onset.

This clonotype was found a few times. It lacks a known antigen. One end of the junction does not line up with germline, which may come from a read error. The CDR3 has 15 amino acids, counting the end cysteine and phenylalanine. The kept DNA is CDR3 alone, 45 bases in frame from the first base. Ophthalmopathy patients had moderately to severely active disease, with a Clinical Activity Score of 3 or more, a NOSPECS grade of 4 or more, and a disease duration of less than 3 months. Patients with uncontrolled infections, other autoimmune diseases, pregnancy or lactation were excluded. Clinical symptoms, serum thyroxine and TRAb, thyroid ultrasound, and orbital computed tomography formed the basis for the diagnoses. Ficoll-Paque density gradient centrifugation was used to isolate PBMCs from 8 to 10 ml of fresh peripheral blood. Total RNA was extracted with Trizol reagent, and quality was checked on an Agilent 2100 Bioanalyzer.

The TCR beta CDR3 regions were amplified from RNA transcripts. The TCR CDR3 was subjected to a first round of RT-PCR using the HTBI primer set and the Qiagen OneStep RT-PCR kit. Libraries were constructed in a second round of multiplex PCR, after which size selection and purification were carried out. Libraries were sequenced paired-end with 100 bp reads on an Illumina HiSeq2000. The paper's processing steps were these. SOAPnuke was used to process the raw data, throwing out any read that contained adapters or uncalled bases, had a mean Phred below 15, or lacked an exact constant-primer or identifier match. COPE v1.2.5 was used to merge the high-quality paired reads, and each unique nucleotide sequence was defined as a clonotype. Clonotypes were aligned to IMGT TRBV, TRBD and TRBJ reference segments using MiTCR v1.1. Only V-J combinations with frequency above 0.0001, covering 99% to 99.2% of repertoires, were analysed. A TCS score was defined as the ratio between F50 (clonal expansion) and ExV (chaos), using BLOSUM62-based TCRdist between CDR3 peptides within each V-J. Welch's t-statistics and random forest reduced 500 to 650 V-J features to roughly 13, which were used in a naive Bayes classifier (R e1071). TCRdb reran the public reads through fastp at Q25 and MiXCR, keeping productive beta chains. Here each entry gathers all rows of one CDR3 protein and keeps the most common genes and DNA. TCRdb assigned the V and J calls; the authors' analysis was not used. The sample table shows roughly 380,000 distinct CDR3 sequences, and about a sixth are seen once. Of the sample, about 14% is held by the ten largest clones.

This clonotype was obtained from a woman aged 35 to 49 with Graves' ophthalmopathy. Rearrangement joined TRBV12-3 or TRBV12-4 to TRBJ1-2, with no confident D gene call. Sequenced input: blood. CDR3 reads: CASSGNTENNYGYIF. The sequenced DNA is TGTGCCAGCAGCGGAAACACGGAGAATAACTATGGCTACATCTTC.